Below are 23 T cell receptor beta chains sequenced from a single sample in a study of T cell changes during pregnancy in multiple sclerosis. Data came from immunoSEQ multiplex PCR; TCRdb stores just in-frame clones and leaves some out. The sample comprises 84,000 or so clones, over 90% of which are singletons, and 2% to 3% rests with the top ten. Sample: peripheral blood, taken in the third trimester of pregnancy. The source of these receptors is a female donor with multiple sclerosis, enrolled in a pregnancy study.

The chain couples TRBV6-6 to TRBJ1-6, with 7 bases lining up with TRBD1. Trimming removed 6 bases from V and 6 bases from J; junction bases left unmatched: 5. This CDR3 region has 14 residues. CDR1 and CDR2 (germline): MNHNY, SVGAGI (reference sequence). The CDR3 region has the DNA TGTGCCAGCAGGGCCGACAGGGCTAATTCACCCCTCCACTTT. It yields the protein CASRADRANSPLHF.

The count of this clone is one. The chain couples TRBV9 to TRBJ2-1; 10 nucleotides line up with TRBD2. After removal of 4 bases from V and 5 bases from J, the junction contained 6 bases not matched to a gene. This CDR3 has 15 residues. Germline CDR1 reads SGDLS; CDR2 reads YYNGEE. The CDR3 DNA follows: TGTGCCAGCAGCTCTAGCGGGGGCGAGCACAATGAGCAGTTCTTC. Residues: CASSSSGGEHNEQFF.

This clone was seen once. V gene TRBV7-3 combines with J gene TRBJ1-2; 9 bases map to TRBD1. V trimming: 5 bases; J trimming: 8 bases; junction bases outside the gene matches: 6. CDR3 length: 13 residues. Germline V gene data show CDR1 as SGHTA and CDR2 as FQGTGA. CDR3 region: CASSKTGGDGYTF. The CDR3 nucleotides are TGTGCCAGCAGCAAAACAGGGGGCGACGGCTACACCTTC.

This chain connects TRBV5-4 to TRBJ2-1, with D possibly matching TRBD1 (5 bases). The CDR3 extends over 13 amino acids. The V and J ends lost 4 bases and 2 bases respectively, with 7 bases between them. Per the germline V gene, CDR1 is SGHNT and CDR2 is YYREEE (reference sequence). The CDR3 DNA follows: TGTGCCAGCAGCATGGACACCTACAATGAGCAGTTCTTC. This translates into CASSMDTYNEQFF.

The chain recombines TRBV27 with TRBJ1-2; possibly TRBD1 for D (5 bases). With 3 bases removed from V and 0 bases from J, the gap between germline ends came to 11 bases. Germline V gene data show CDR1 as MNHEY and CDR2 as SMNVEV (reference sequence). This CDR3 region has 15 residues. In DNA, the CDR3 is TGTGCCAGCAGTTTTCAGGGTTCAGCTAACTATGGCTACACCTTC. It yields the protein CASSFQGSANYGYTF.

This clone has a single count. This chain's CDR3 is CASSYSGTGLSGYTF. The CDR3 DNA reads as TGTGCCAGCAGTTACTCGGGGACAGGGTTAAGCGGCTACACCTTC. The V call is TRBV6-6, the J call TRBJ1-2; 9 nucleotides agree with TRBD1. The germline gives CDR1 MNHNY, CDR2 SVGAGI (reference sequence). V shed 0 bases and J 8 bases; nucleotides not matched to a gene: 7. This CDR3 is built from 15 residues.

In DNA, the CDR3 is TGTGCCAGTAGTAGGGACCTGGCAGGGGGCTCGAACGAGCAGTACTTC. This gives the protein CASSRDLAGGSNEQYF. The chain carries TRBV19 and TRBJ2-7; 8 nucleotides line up with TRBD1. Germline loops: CDR1 LNHDA, CDR2 SQIVND (reference sequence). The CDR3 is made up of 16 amino acids. V lost 4 bases to trimming and J lost 5 bases; unmatched junction nucleotides: 13.

The CDR3 DNA reads TGTGCCAGCAGCGTAGGGACTTATACAGATACGCAGTATTTT. Its translation is CASSVGTYTDTQYF. The chain couples TRBV9 to TRBJ2-3, with D tentatively TRBD2 (5 bases). CDR3 length: 14 residues. The ends were cut back, 0 bases at V and 3 bases at J, with 8 bases in the middle. CDR1 is SGDLS, CDR2 YYNGEE, per germline.

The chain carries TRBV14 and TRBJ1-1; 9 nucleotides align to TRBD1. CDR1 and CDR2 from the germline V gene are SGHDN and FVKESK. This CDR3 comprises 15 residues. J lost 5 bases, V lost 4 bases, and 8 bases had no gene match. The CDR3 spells CASSLAYRGRTEAFF. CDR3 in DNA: TGTGCCAGCAGCCTGGCCTACAGGGGGCGAACTGAAGCTTTCTTT.

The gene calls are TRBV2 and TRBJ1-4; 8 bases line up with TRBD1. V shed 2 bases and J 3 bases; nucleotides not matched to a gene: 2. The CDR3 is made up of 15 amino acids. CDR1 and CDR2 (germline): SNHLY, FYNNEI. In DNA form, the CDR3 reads TGTGCCAGCAGTGAACAGGGGGCGCCTAATGAAAAACTGTTTTTT. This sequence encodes CASSEQGAPNEKLFF.

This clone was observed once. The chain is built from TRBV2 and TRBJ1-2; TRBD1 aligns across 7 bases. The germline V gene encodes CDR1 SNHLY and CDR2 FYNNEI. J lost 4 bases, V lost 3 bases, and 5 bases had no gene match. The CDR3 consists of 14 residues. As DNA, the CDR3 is TGTGCCAGCAGTGATTGGGACAGCTTCTATGGCTACACCTTC. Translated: CASSDWDSFYGYTF.

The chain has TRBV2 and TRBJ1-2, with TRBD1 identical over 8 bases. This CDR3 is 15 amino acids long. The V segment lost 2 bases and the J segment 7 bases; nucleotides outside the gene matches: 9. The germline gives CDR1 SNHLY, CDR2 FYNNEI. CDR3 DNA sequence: TGTGCCAGCAGTGAAAGAAACCAGGGGGCTAGTGGCTACACCTTC. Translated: CASSERNQGASGYTF.

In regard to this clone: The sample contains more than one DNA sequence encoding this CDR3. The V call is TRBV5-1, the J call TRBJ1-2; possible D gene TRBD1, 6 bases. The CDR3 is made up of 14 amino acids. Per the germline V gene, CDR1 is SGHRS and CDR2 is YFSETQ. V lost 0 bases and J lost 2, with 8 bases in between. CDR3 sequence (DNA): TGCGCCAGCAGCTTGGGACAGGCGAACTATGGCTACACCTTC. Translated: CASSLGQANYGYTF.

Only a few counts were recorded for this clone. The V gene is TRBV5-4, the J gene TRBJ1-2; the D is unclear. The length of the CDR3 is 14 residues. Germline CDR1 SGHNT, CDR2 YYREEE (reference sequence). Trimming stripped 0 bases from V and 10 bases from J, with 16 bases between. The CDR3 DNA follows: TGTGCCAGCAGCTTGGGCACTCGCGTTATCGACTACACCTTC. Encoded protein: CASSLGTRVIDYTF.

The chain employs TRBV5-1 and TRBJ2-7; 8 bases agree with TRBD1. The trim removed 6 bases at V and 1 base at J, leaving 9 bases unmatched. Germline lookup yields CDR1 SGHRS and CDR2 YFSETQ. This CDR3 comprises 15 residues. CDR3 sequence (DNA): TGCGCCAGCACCCCATCCGGACAGGGTTCCTACGAGCAGTACTTC. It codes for CASTPSGQGSYEQYF.

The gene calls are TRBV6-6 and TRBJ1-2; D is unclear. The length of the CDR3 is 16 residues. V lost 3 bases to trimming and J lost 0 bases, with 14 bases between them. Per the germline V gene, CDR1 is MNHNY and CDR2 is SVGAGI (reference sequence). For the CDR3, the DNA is TGTGCCAGCAGTTATAGAAGTGGCGGGACTAACTATGGCTACACCTTC. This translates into CASSYRSGGTNYGYTF.

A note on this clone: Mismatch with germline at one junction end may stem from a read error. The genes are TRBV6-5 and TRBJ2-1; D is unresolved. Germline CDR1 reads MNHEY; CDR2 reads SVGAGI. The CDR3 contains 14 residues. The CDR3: CASSYGDSHNEQFF. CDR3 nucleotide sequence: TGTGCCAGCAGTTACGGTGACTCCCACAATGAGCAGTTCTTC.

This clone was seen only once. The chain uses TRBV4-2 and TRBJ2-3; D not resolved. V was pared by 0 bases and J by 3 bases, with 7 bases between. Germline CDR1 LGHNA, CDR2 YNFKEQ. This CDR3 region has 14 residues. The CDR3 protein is CASSQDSLTDTQYF. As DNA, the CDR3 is TGTGCCAGCAGCCAAGATAGTCTAACAGATACGCAGTATTTT.

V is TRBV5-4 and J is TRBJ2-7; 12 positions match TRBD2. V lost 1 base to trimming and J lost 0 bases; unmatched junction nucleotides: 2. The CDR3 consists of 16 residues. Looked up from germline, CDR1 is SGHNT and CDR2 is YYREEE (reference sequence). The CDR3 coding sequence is TGTGCCAGCAGCTTGCAACTAGCGGGGGGCTCCTACGAGCAGTACTTC. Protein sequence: CASSLQLAGGSYEQYF.

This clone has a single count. The CDR3 region is CASSQEGTGLNNEQFF. DNA of the CDR3: TGCGCCAGCAGCCAAGAGGGCACAGGGCTGAACAATGAGCAGTTCTTC. This chain uses TRBV4-1 with TRBJ2-1; the D gene is possibly TRBD1 (6 bases). V dropped 0 bases and J dropped 5 bases, with 14 bases sitting between them. Germline CDR1 MGHRA, CDR2 YSYEKL. The CDR3 sequence is 16 residues long.

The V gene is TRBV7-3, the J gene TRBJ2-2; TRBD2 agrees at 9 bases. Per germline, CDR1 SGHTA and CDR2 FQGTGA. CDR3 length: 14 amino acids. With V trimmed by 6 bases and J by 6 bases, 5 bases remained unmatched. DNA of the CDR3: TGTGCCAGCAGGCGGGGGGGCGGCGCCGGGGAGCTGTTTTTT. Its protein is CASRRGGGAGELFF.

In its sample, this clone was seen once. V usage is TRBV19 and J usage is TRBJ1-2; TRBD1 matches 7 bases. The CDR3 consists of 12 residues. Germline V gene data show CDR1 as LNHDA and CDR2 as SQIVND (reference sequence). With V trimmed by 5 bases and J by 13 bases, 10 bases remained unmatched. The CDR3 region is CASSPDRADSTF. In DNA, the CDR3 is TGTGCCAGTAGTCCCGACAGGGCGGATAGCACCTTC.

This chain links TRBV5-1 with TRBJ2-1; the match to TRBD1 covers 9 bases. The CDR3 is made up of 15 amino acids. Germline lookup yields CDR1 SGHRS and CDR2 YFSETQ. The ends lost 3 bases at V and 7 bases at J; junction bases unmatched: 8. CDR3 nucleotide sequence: TGCGCCAGCAGCTCCGGACAGGGGACTTCAAATGAGCAGTTCTTC. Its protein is CASSSGQGTSNEQFF.